One sample yielded the 17 T cell receptor beta chains listed below, sequenced in a study of OX40 agonist ivuxolimab in advanced cancers. Profiling relied on immunoSEQ multiplex PCR, and the TCRdb table lists in-frame clones only, not all of them. Here the sample spans about 55,000 clones, 85% to 90% being singletons. The material was CD4+ or CD8+ T cells sorted from blood, obtained in a trial of the OX40 agonist ivuxolimab. All receptors come from an adult with an advanced solid tumor such as melanoma, head and neck, liver or kidney cancer.

The CDR3 region is CASSAGTGSREKLFF. Written as DNA, the CDR3 is TGTGCCAGTAGTGCGGGGACAGGGTCTCGCGAAAAACTGTTTTTT. The chain carries TRBV19 and TRBJ1-4; 9 bases align to TRBD1. CDR1 and CDR2 (germline): LNHDA, SQIVND (reference sequence). V was pared by 5 bases and J by 8 bases, with 9 bases of the junction left unmatched. The CDR3 runs to 15 residues.

Concerning this clone itself: The junction differs from germline at one of its ends, possibly a read error. The gene calls are TRBV11-2 and TRBJ1-2; no firm D call. Germline V lookup: CDR1 SGHAT, CDR2 FQNNGV. The length of the CDR3 is 16 residues. The CDR3 region has the DNA TGTGCCAGCAGCTTAGAGGGTGCAGGTGCCAACTATGGCTACACTTTC. Translating gives CASSLEGAGANYGYTF.

On this clone itself: Its ends do not fully match the called genes, so a read error is possible. The chain is built from TRBV7-7 and TRBJ2-1; 9 nucleotides align to TRBD2. The CDR3 sequence is 16 residues long. CDR1 SSHAT and CDR2 FNYEAQ come from the germline V gene (reference sequence). Written as DNA, the CDR3 is TGTGCTAGCAGCCCTGGGACTAGCCGGGCCTACAATGAGCAGTTCTTC. Encoded protein: CASSPGTSRAYNEQFF.

The rearrangement links TRBV15 to TRBJ2-1; D is unresolved. V dropped 4 bases and J dropped 0 bases, with 10 bases sitting between them. The CDR3 is 15 residues long. Germline lookup yields CDR1 LNHNV and CDR2 YYDKDF (reference sequence). The CDR3 nucleotides are TGTGCCACCAGCATTCAACGCAGCTCCTACAATGAGCAGTTCTTC. Residues: CATSIQRSSYNEQFF.

The chain uses TRBV5-4 and TRBJ2-5; D is possibly TRBD2 (7 bases). This CDR3 has 14 amino acids. V lost 5 bases and J 2 bases, leaving 13 bases between the germline ends. The germline V gene has CDR1 SGHNT and CDR2 YYREEE (reference sequence). The CDR3 region has the DNA TGTGCCAGCAGTTGGGGGGGCCGACAAGAGACCCAGTACTTC. Translated, it gives CASSWGGRQETQYF.

The chain combines TRBV28 with TRBJ2-7, with a possible D match to TRBD1 (6 bases). The CDR3 has 12 amino acids. The ends were cut back, 6 bases at V and 9 bases at J, with 15 bases in the middle. The germline V gene encodes CDR1 MDHEN and CDR2 SYDVKM. CDR3 residues: CASSAQGRAQYF. DNA for the CDR3: TGTGCCAGCAGCGCACAGGGCAGGGCGCAGTACTTC.

The V gene is TRBV5-1, the J gene TRBJ2-3; D is uncertain. The germline CDR1 and CDR2 sequences are SGHRS and YFSETQ. This CDR3 contains 14 residues. V was shortened by 3 bases and J by 2 bases, with 10 bases between the two germline ends. In nucleotides, the CDR3 is TGCGCCAGCAGCTCCACTAAATCCACAGATACGCAGTATTTT. Its protein product is CASSSTKSTDTQYF. The complete variable domain, with remaining parts taken from reference TRBV5-1 and TRBJ2-3, reads KAGVTQTPRYLIKTRGQQVTLSCSPISGHRSVSWYQQTPGQGLQFLFEYFSETQRNKGNFPGRFSGRQFSNSRSEMNVSTLELGDSALYLCASSSTKSTDTQYFGPGTRLTVL.

This clone was counted a single time. CDR3 protein: CASSPGWGGSGNEQYF. For the CDR3, the DNA is TGCGCCAGCAGCCCGGGCTGGGGCGGGAGTGGTAACGAGCAGTACTTC. The chain couples TRBV5-1 to TRBJ2-7; 7 nucleotides agree with TRBD2. V was pared by 4 bases and J by 5 bases, with 15 bases of the junction left unmatched. This CDR3 spans 16 amino acids. Looked up from germline, CDR1 is SGHRS and CDR2 is YFSETQ.

The chain combines TRBV7-2 with TRBJ2-1; 10 nucleotides line up with TRBD1. This CDR3 has 16 residues. Germline trimming cut 5 bases from V and 9 bases from J; bases unmatched to any gene: 13. Germline lookup yields CDR1 SGHTA and CDR2 FQGNSA. CDR3 in amino acids: CASSPRVVTGGFEQFF. CDR3 nucleotide sequence: TGTGCCAGCAGCCCGAGGGTCGTGACAGGGGGCTTTGAGCAGTTCTTC.

The V call is TRBV4-1, the J call TRBJ2-3; D is possibly TRBD2 (5 bases). In germline, CDR1 is MGHRA, CDR2 YSYEKL. The CDR3 is 12 residues long. Trimming stripped 7 bases from V and 7 bases from J, with 12 bases between. DNA of the CDR3: TGCGCCAGCAAGTCGGGGTGGAATACGCAGTATTTT. It encodes CASKSGWNTQYF.

The gene calls are TRBV11-2 and TRBJ1-6; D not certain. CDR3 size: 14 residues. Germline CDR1 and CDR2: SGHAT and FQNNGV. Trimming took 2 bases from V and 6 from J, leaving 8 bases between them. The CDR3 region has the DNA TGTGCCAGCAGCTTAACCGCCTTTAATTCACCCCTCCACTTT. Encoded protein: CASSLTAFNSPLHF.

In DNA, the CDR3 is TGTGCTAGTGGTTTGGTACGTCTCCCGGGACAGTACGGGAACGAGCAGTACTTC. Amino acids: CASGLVRLPGQYGNEQYF. The V call is TRBV12-5, the J call TRBJ2-7; TRBD1 matches 7 bases. This CDR3 comprises 18 residues. The ends lost 0 bases at V and 5 bases at J; junction bases unmatched: 16. Germline V gene sequence: CDR1 LGHNT, CDR2 FRNRAP.

The V and J genes are TRBV28 and TRBJ2-2; 8 nucleotides align to TRBD1. The CDR3 loop spans 15 amino acids. Germline lookup yields CDR1 MDHEN and CDR2 SYDVKM. V lost 6 bases and J lost 3; bases outside the gene matches: 6. The CDR3 nucleotides are TGTGCCAGCAGCCGAGACAGGGGCTACACCGGGGAGCTGTTTTTT. This codes for CASSRDRGYTGELFF.

The V call is TRBV10-1, the J call TRBJ2-2; 14 nucleotides match TRBD2. J lost 5 bases, V lost 0 bases, and 8 bases had no gene match. The CDR3 sequence is 19 residues long. CDR1 WNHNN and CDR2 SYGVQD come from the germline V gene (reference sequence). The CDR3 reads CASSESGLAGDSRTGELFF. For the CDR3, the DNA is TGCGCCAGCAGTGAGTCGGGACTAGCGGGAGACTCTCGAACCGGGGAGCTGTTTTTT.

This chain uses TRBV5-6 with TRBJ1-2, with unresolved D. Germline loops: CDR1 SGHDT, CDR2 YYEEEE. Trimming removed 0 bases at V and 1 base at J, with 13 bases between. The CDR3 runs to 16 residues. This CDR3 is CASSLEVLAGNYGYTF. The CDR3, as DNA: TGTGCCAGCAGCTTGGAGGTTCTAGCAGGTAACTATGGCTACACCTTC.

V is TRBV28 and J is TRBJ1-2; possibly TRBD1 for D (5 bases). Germline lookup yields CDR1 MDHEN and CDR2 SYDVKM. The CDR3 length is 13 residues. V lost 8 bases and J lost 4, with 14 bases in between. The CDR3 sequence is CASCQGAGYGYTF. The CDR3 DNA reads TGTGCCAGCTGCCAAGGGGCTGGCTATGGCTACACCTTC.

A single count supports this clone. The chain carries TRBV7-6 and TRBJ2-1; D might be TRBD2 (5 bases). Trimming cost V 0 bases and J 6 bases, with 15 bases left between them. Germline assignment: CDR1 SGHVS and CDR2 FNYEAQ. This CDR3 is 16 amino acids long. The CDR3 DNA reads as TGTGCCAGCAGCTTAGCGCTGGTAGGGAGATCCAATGAGCAGTTCTTC. Residues: CASSLALVGRSNEQFF.